Following are 3 T cell receptor beta chains from one sample sequenced in a study of blood T cell repertoires in COVID-19. Clones were sequenced by immunoSEQ multiplex PCR, and TCRdb holds only the in-frame ones, with some missing. The sample records roughly 120,000 clones, 85% to 90% being singletons. Sequenced input: peripheral blood. The receptors stem from a human donor in a cohort sampled during active COVID-19.

The V gene is TRBV27, the J gene TRBJ2-1; TRBD1 matches at 8 bases. V lost 0 bases, J lost 6 bases, and 13 bases stayed unmatched. In germline, CDR1 is MNHEY, CDR2 SMNVEV (reference sequence). This CDR3 has 18 residues. CDR3 residues: CASSLSSTGQGGFNEQFF. The CDR3 nucleotides are TGTGCCAGCAGTTTATCGAGTACCGGACAGGGAGGCTTCAATGAGCAGTTCTTC.

J is TRBJ1-3 and V is TRBV7-9; the D is unclear. V was cut by 3 bases and J by 2 bases, with 8 bases left in between. Per germline, CDR1 SEHNR and CDR2 FQNEAQ (reference sequence). The CDR3 runs 14 residues. The CDR3 loop reads CASSLTRTGNTIYF. Written as DNA, the CDR3 is TGTGCCAGCAGCTTGACAAGGACTGGAAACACCATATATTTT.

The V gene is TRBV6-4, the J gene TRBJ1-1, with D tentatively TRBD1 (5 bases). V lost 4 bases, J lost 3 bases, and 9 bases lay in between. The CDR3 length is 13 residues. Germline assignment: CDR1 MRHNA and CDR2 SNTAGT. The CDR3 nucleotides are TGTGCCAGCAGTGCAGACAGTTACACTGAAGCTTTCTTT. Its protein product is CASSADSYTEAFF.